This T cell receptor beta chain originates from a study of control samples from healthy donors and cancer patients. This clone appeared once. A junction boundary mismatches the germline segment, possibly from a read error. Libraries were prepared by immunoSEQ multiplex PCR; TCRdb keeps only in-frame clonotypes and omits some of them. Found here are some 130,000 clones, under 90% of them singletons; the top ten hold around 6.9%. The CDR3 covers 14 residues. Germline V CDR1 and CDR2: SSHAT, FNYEAQ (reference sequence). The sequenced material came from PBMCs. The receptor comes from a man aged 50 to 60 with head and neck cancer. The rearrangement uses TRBV7-7 and TRBJ2-1; a weak D match, TRBD1 (6 bases). The CDR3 DNA is TGTGCTAGCAGCCCCGGGACACCCTACAATGAGCAGTTCTTC. Protein product: CASSPGTPYNEQFF. Drawing the rest from reference TRBV7-7 and TRBJ2-1, the complete variable domain is GAGVSQSPRYKVTKRGQDVTLRCDPISSHATLYWYQQALGQGPEFLTYFNYEAQPDKSGLPSDRFSAERPEGSISTLTIQRTEQRDSAMYRCASSPGTPYNEQFFGPGTRLTVL.